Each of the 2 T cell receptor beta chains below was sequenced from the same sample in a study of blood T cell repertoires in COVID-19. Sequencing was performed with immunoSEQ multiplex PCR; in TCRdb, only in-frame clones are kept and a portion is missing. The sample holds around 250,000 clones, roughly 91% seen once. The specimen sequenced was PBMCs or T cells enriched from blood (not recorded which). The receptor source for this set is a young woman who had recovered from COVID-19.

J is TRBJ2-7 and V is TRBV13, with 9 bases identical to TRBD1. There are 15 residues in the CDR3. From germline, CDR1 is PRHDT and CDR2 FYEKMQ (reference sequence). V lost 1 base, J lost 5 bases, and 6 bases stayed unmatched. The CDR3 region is CASSLVMGQGNEQYF. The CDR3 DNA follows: TGTGCCAGCAGCTTAGTTATGGGACAGGGAAACGAGCAGTACTTC.

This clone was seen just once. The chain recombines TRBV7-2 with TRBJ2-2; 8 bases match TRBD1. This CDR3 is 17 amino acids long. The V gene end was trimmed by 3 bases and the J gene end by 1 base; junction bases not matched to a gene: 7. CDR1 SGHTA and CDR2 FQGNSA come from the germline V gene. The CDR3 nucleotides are TGTGCCAGCAGCTTCGCAGGGGGCTTGGGGAACACCGGGGAGCTGTTTTTT. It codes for CASSFAGGLGNTGELFF.